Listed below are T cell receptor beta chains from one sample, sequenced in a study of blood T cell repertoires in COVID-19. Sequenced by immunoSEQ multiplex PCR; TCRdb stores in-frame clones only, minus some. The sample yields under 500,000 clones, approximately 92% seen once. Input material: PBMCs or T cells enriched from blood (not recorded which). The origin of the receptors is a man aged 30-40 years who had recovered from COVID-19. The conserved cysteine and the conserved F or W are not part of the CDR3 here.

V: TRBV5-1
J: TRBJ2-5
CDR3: ASSPGWGVETQY

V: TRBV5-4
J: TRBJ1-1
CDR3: ASSSQGKNTEAF

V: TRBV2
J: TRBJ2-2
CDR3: ASRTSGNTGELF

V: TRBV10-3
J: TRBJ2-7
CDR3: AISESGQGNYEQY

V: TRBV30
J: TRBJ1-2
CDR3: AWTPSPYGYT

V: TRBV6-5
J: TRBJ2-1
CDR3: ASSRGLAGDEQF

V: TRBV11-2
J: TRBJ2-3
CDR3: ASSGGLAGALDTQY

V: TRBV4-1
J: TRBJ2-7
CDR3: ASSPTRADSYEQY

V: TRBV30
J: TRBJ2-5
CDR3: AWSHLPGTDLQETQY

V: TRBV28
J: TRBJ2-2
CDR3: ASREGARTGELF